The 19 T cell receptor beta chains presented below share a single source sample, sequenced in a study of CD8 T cells in ankylosing spondylitis. General study results and limits: Fewer than ten highly homologous variants made up a TCR beta motif that seemed to typify ankylosing spondylitis blood.

TCRdb re-called the 5' RACE reads with MiXCR, one entry per CDR3 protein. The repertoire consists of fewer than 650,000 distinct CDR3 sequences, with 12% occurring once and the leading ten covering nearly 7%. These receptors' targets are unknown. Sequencing was performed on blood, either unsorted or a sorted T cell fraction (not recorded which). The receptors were gathered from a male donor with ankylosing spondylitis.

V usage is TRBV18 and J usage is TRBJ2-7; D call uncertain. Germline V gene sequence: CDR1 KGHSH, CDR2 LQKENI. The length of the CDR3 is 15 residues. V was shortened by 4 bases and J by 1 base, with 14 bases between the two germline ends. The CDR3 nucleotides read TGTGCCAGCTCACTCCGATCCCTCACTTCCTACGAGCAGTACTTC. Translating gives CASSLRSLTSYEQYF.

The V call is TRBV9, the J call TRBJ1-6; no firm D call. V gave up 4 bases and J gave up 8 bases, with 16 bases separating them. This CDR3 spans 15 amino acids. Germline-derived CDR1 and CDR2 are SGDLS and YYNGEE. The CDR3 region has the DNA TGTGCCAGCAGCCCCCGAGCCTTTAGAGATTCACCCCTCCACTTT. Amino acids: CASSPRAFRDSPLHF.

This clonotype has a handful of counts. The genes are TRBV20-1 and TRBJ1-5; 8 bases fit TRBD1. The CDR3 length is 16 residues. Germline V gene lookup returns CDR1 DFQATT and CDR2 SNEGSKA (reference sequence). After removal of 5 bases from V and 3 bases from J, the junction contained 12 bases not matched to a gene. The CDR3: CSAQGGTGSYNQPQHF. Written as DNA, the CDR3 is TGCAGTGCTCAAGGAGGGACAGGCTCCTACAATCAGCCCCAGCATTTT.

This chain uses TRBV5-1 with TRBJ2-1; TRBD2 is a possible D gene (5 bases). The V gene lost 2 bases and the J gene lost 3 bases, with 9 bases spanning the gap. The CDR3 is made up of 14 amino acids. Germline-derived CDR1 and CDR2 are SGHRS and YFSETQ. The CDR3 DNA reads as TGCGCCAGCAGCTTCCCAACTAGCTACAATGAGCAGTTCTTC. Its protein product is CASSFPTSYNEQFF.

This clonotype was detected only a few times. The chain couples TRBV11-2 to TRBJ1-4; 7 positions agree with TRBD1. CDR1 is SGHAT, CDR2 FQNNGV, per germline. Trimming at V came to 5 bases and at J to 8 bases, leaving 8 bases not matched to a gene. The CDR3 contains 14 residues. The CDR3 region is CASSPNRGSEKLFF. The DNA of the CDR3 is TGTGCCAGCAGCCCAAACAGGGGATCCGAAAAACTGTTTTTT.

This chain uses TRBV7-2 with TRBJ1-1; unclear D gene. V was shortened by 5 bases and J by 11 bases, with 18 bases between the two germline ends. Germline CDR1 is SGHTA and CDR2 is FQGNSA. The CDR3 has 13 amino acids. The CDR3 coding sequence is TGTGCCAGCAGCCCAACGTCGAGGGCGCCGGCTTTCTTT. This gives the protein CASSPTSRAPAFF.

This sequence joins TRBV3-1 and TRBJ2-3; no clear D. Germline CDR1 and CDR2: LGHDT and YNNKEL (reference sequence). This CDR3 has 15 amino acids. The V gene lost 0 bases and the J gene lost 0 bases, with 7 bases spanning the gap. The CDR3 protein is CASSQDQASTDTQYF. The CDR3 DNA is TGTGCCAGCAGCCAAGATCAGGCTAGCACAGATACGCAGTATTTT.

V gene TRBV18 combines with J gene TRBJ1-2; 9 bases are a match to TRBD1. Germline V gene data show CDR1 as KGHSH and CDR2 as LQKENI. The J segment lost 6 bases and the V segment lost 2 bases, leaving 10 bases of the junction unmatched. The CDR3 has 16 residues. Written as DNA, the CDR3 is TGTGCCAGCTCACCAACTACAGGGGGCCGTTGGGATGGCTACACCTTC. Encoded protein: CASSPTTGGRWDGYTF.

This rearrangement joins TRBV11-2 to TRBJ2-7, with D uncertain. The V gene lost 2 bases and the J gene lost 7 bases, with 12 bases spanning the gap. Germline-derived CDR1 and CDR2 are SGHAT and FQNNGV. This CDR3 has 13 residues. The DNA of the CDR3 is TGTGCCAGCAGCTTAATGTGGGTAAAAGAGCAGTACTTC. Residues: CASSLMWVKEQYF. Supplemented by reference TRBV11-2 and TRBJ2-7, the full variable domain reads EAGVAQSPRYKIIEKRQSVAFWCNPISGHATLYWYQQILGQGPKLLIQFQNNGVVDDSQLPKDRFSAERLKGVDSTLKIQPAKLEDSAVYLCASSLMWVKEQYFGPGTRLTVT.

At least ten counts were recorded for this clonotype. The chain employs TRBV29-1 and TRBJ1-4; the D gene is possibly TRBD1 (6 bases). Trimming left V 2 bases short and J 8 bases short, with 6 bases between. Germline CDR1 is SQVTM and CDR2 is ANQGSEA. This CDR3 is 11 amino acids long. In nucleotides, the CDR3 is TGCAGCGTTGAAAGGGGGGAAAAACTGTTTTTT. Amino acid sequence: CSVERGEKLFF.

The CDR3: CASSGDQNYYEQYF. The CDR3, as DNA: TGTGCCAGCAGTGGGGACCAGAATTACTACGAGCAGTACTTC. The chain employs TRBV2 and TRBJ2-7, with D perhaps TRBD1 or TRBD2 (5 bases each). With 4 bases removed from V and 3 bases from J, the gap between germline ends came to 13 bases. The CDR3 is 14 amino acids. CDR1 SNHLY and CDR2 FYNNEI come from the germline V gene.

The chain recombines TRBV7-2 with TRBJ2-3; 12 bases are shared with TRBD2. Germline V gives CDR1 SGHTA, CDR2 FQGNSA. V was clipped by 7 bases and J by 5 bases; unmatched bases: 13. This CDR3 has 17 amino acids. The CDR3: CASTEWLAGGPGDTQYF. CDR3 nucleotides: TGTGCCAGCACCGAGTGGCTAGCGGGAGGGCCGGGAGATACGCAGTATTTT. Full variable domain (rest looked up from reference TRBV7-2 and TRBJ2-3): GAGVSQSPSNKVTEKGKDVELRCDPISGHTALYWYRQSLGQGLEFLIYFQGNSAPDKSGLPSDRFSAERTGGSVSTLTIQRTQQEDSAVYLCASTEWLAGGPGDTQYFGPGTRLTVL.

This clonotype has just a few counts. This chain connects TRBV4-2 to TRBJ2-3, with TRBD2 matching over 11 bases. The trim removed 2 bases at V and 6 bases at J, leaving 10 bases unmatched. CDR3 length equals 17 residues. The germline CDR1 and CDR2 sequences are LGHNA and YNFKEQ. The CDR3 DNA follows: TGTGCCAGCAGCCAACAGATAGCGGGAGGGCCGGGTGATACGCAGTATTTT. Its translation is CASSQQIAGGPGDTQYF.

This clonotype occurred a few times. The chain is built from TRBV7-9 and TRBJ1-2; D is perhaps TRBD1 (5 bases). The CDR3 runs to 14 residues. Looked up from germline, CDR1 is SEHNR and CDR2 is FQNEAQ (reference sequence). V dropped 5 bases and J dropped 3 bases, with 13 bases sitting between them. The CDR3 spells CASSTREGDYGYTF. The CDR3 nucleotides are TGTGCCAGCAGCACCCGGGAAGGGGACTATGGCTACACCTTC.

The sample holds many counts of this clonotype. The chain is built from TRBV20-1 and TRBJ2-7; TRBD1 aligns across 9 bases. The germline V gene encodes CDR1 DFQATT and CDR2 SNEGSKA (reference sequence). With V trimmed by 8 bases and J by 5 bases, 16 bases remained unmatched. The CDR3 has 15 residues. Written as DNA, the CDR3 is TGCAGTTCCAGCCCAGGGGACAGGGCTCCGCACGAGCAGTACTTC. Translating gives CSSSPGDRAPHEQYF.

The CDR3 DNA reads TGTGCCAGCACCCCACAGGAGAAGAGCTATGGCTACACCTTC. Translating gives CASTPQEKSYGYTF. V gene TRBV7-9 combines with J gene TRBJ1-2; maybe TRBD1 (5 bases). Germline CDR1 and CDR2: SEHNR and FQNEAQ (reference sequence). Trimming removed 7 bases from V and 4 bases from J, with 16 bases in between. The CDR3 runs 14 residues.

V and J are TRBV20-1 and TRBJ1-1, with D possibly TRBD1 on 6 matching bases. The length of the CDR3 is 14 residues. Germline CDR1 reads DFQATT; CDR2 reads SNEGSKA (reference sequence). The ends were cut back, 6 bases at V and 4 bases at J, with 18 bases in the middle. DNA of the CDR3: TGCAGTGCACCTCCAGGGAGGGGGACCACTGAAGCTTTCTTT. This translates into CSAPPGRGTTEAFF.

This clonotype was seen repeatedly, ten times or more. This chain connects TRBV4-2 to TRBJ1-3, with no clear D. The CDR3 runs 15 residues. The V gene lost 0 bases and the J gene lost 1 base, with 7 bases spanning the gap. Germline CDR1 is LGHNA and CDR2 is YNFKEQ. The chain's CDR3 is CASSQDRGSGNTIYF. In DNA form, the CDR3 reads TGTGCCAGCAGCCAAGACAGAGGTTCTGGAAACACCATATATTTT.

This clonotype was seen once. An end of the junction differs from the germline gene, which may be a read error. This chain connects TRBV7-9 to TRBJ1-5; D not certain. This CDR3 has 16 amino acids. The V gene's germline CDR1 is SEHNR and CDR2 FQNEAQ (reference sequence). The CDR3: CAISPGGQTVNQPQHF. In DNA form, the CDR3 reads TGTGCCATCAGCCCCGGTGGGCAGACCGTCAATCAGCCCCAGCATTTT.